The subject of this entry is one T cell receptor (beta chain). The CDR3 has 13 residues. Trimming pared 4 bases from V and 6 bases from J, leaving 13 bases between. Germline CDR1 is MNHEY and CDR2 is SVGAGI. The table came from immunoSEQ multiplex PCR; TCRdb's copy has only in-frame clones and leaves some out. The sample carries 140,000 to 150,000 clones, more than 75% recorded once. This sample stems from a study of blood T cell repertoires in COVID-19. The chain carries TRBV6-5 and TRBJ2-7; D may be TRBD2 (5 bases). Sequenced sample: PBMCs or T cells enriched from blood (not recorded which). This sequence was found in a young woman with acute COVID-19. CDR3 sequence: CASSSGGPLEQYF. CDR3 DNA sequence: TGTGCCAGCAGTTCCGGAGGCCCCCTCGAGCAGTACTTC.